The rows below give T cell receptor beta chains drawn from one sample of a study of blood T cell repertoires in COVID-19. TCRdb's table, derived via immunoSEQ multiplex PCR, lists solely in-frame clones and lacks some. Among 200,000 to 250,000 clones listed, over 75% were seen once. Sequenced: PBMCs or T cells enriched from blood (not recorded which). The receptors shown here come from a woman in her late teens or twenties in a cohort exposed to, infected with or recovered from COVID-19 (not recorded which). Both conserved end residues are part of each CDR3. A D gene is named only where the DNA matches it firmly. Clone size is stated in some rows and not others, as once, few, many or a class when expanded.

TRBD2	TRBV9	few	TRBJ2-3	TGTGCCAGCAGCGTACAGGCGGGGGGGAACACAGATACGCAGTATTTT	CASSVQAGGNTDTQYF
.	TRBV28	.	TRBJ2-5	TGTGCCAGCGCGCGAGGGGGGGAGCCCCAAGAGACCCAGTACTTC	CASARGGEPQETQYF
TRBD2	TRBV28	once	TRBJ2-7	TGTGCCAGCAGTCCTAGCGGTAGCTCCTACGAGCAGTACTTC	CASSPSGSSYEQYF
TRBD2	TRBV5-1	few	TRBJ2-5	TGCGCCAGCAGCTTGGTTGGGACTAGCGGGTTCCAACTTCAAGAGACCCAGTACTTC	CASSLVGTSGFQLQETQYF
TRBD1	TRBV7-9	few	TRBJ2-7	TGTGCCAGCAGCAATGCCGGGACAGGGGAAAACGAGCAGTACTTC	CASSNAGTGENEQYF
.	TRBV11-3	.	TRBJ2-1	TGTGCCAGCAGCTCGGACAGTTTGAACAATGAGCAGTTCTTC	CASSSDSLNNEQFF
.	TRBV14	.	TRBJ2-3	TGTGCCAGCACCCCCTTGGGAGTCCCCACAGATACGCAGTATTTT	CASTPLGVPTDTQYF
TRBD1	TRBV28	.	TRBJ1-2	TGTGCCAGCAGTTTAGCACAGGGGGCGGTTGGCTACACCTTC	CASSLAQGAVGYTF
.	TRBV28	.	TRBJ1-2	TGTGCCAGCGCGGAGGGGTTCTATGGCTACACCTTC	CASAEGFYGYTF
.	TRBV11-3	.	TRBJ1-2	TGTGCCAGCAGCTTTCGAACAGGGAATGGCTACACCTTC	CASSFRTGNGYTF
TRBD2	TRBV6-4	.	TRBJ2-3	TGTGCCAGCAGTACTAGCGGGGGTGGAGATACGCAGTATTTT	CASSTSGGGDTQYF
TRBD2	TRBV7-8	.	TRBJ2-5	TGTGCCAGCAGCAAAGCTCGGGGGGGCGAGACCCAGTACTTC	CASSKARGGETQYF
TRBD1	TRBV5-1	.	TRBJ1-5	TGCGCCAGCAGCCCCGGGACAGGGGAGCAGCCCCAGCATTTT	CASSPGTGEQPQHF
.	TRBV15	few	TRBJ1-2	TGTGCCACCAGCAGAGAGCAAGGGAGTGGCTATGGCTACACCTTC	CATSREQGSGYGYTF
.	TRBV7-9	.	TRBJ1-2	TGTGCCAGCGGTACTGCCGGTTTCTATGGCTACACCTTC	CASGTAGFYGYTF
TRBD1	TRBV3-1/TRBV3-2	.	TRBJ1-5	TGTGCCAGCAGCCAGACAGGGGGCTTCGGAAATCAGCCCCAGCATTTT	CASSQTGGFGNQPQHF